The 32 T cell receptor beta chains in this list originate from one sample, sequenced in a study of T cells after yellow fever vaccination. TCRdb re-derived calls from the 5' RACE reads in MiXCR, one entry per CDR3 protein. Of 500,000 to 700,000 distinct CDR3 sequences listed, less than 20% are singletons. Source: PBMCs, taken 15 days after the yellow fever booster vaccination. Receptor source: a man aged 30-40 years who received the YFV17D yellow fever vaccine.

The rearrangement joins TRBV20-1 to TRBJ2-4; 8 positions agree with TRBD1. Germline CDR1 is DFQATT and CDR2 is SNEGSKA (reference sequence). The junction had 11 bases not matched to a gene; V was cut back by 5 bases and J by 2 bases. There are 16 residues in the CDR3. The CDR3 DNA is TGCAGTGCTCGGAACAACAGGGGGTTGACCAAAAACATTCAGTACTTC. Its translation is CSARNNRGLTKNIQYF.

This clonotype showed up many times. The V and J genes are TRBV5-1 and TRBJ2-5; 7 nucleotides agree with TRBD1. This CDR3 spans 15 amino acids. The trim removed 0 bases at V and 1 base at J, leaving 3 bases unmatched. Germline V gene sequence: CDR1 SGHRS, CDR2 YFSETQ. CDR3 in DNA: TGCGCCAGCAGCTTGGGACAGGGCTCCCAAGAGACCCAGTACTTC. It is translated as CASSLGQGSQETQYF. Full variable domain (remainder filled in from reference TRBV5-1 and TRBJ2-5): KAGVTQTPRYLIKTRGQQVTLSCSPISGHRSVSWYQQTPGQGLQFLFEYFSETQRNKGNFPGRFSGRQFSNSRSEMNVSTLELGDSALYLCASSLGQGSQETQYFGPGTRLLVL.

This clonotype showed up many times. This chain links TRBV12-3 or TRBV12-4 with TRBJ1-5, with D unresolved. V was cut by 3 bases and J by 0 bases, with 6 bases left in between. There are 14 residues in the CDR3. CDR3 nucleotides: TGTGCCAGCAGTTTTTCAGGTAGCAATCAGCCCCAGCATTTT. Its protein product is CASSFSGSNQPQHF.

This clonotype occurred a few times. The V call is TRBV30, the J call TRBJ2-7; D perhaps matches TRBD1 (6 bases). The CDR3 runs 14 residues. Trimming took off 0 bases at V and 0 bases at J, with 9 bases between the two ends. Germline lookup yields CDR1 GTSNPN and CDR2 SVGIG (reference sequence). This CDR3 is CAWSVGTSSYEQYF. The CDR3 DNA reads TGTGCCTGGAGTGTAGGGACAAGCTCCTACGAGCAGTACTTC.

The chain carries TRBV7-8 and TRBJ2-5; no clear D gene. Trimming stripped 0 bases from V and 6 bases from J, with 5 bases between. Germline CDR1 reads SGHVS; CDR2 reads FQNEAQ. The CDR3 contains 12 residues. The CDR3 DNA reads TGTGCCAGCAGCTTAGCTAGACAGACCCAGTACTTC. This gives the protein CASSLARQTQYF. Together with reference TRBV7-8 and TRBJ2-5, the CDR3 gives the full variable domain: GAGVSQSPRYKVAKRGQDVALRCDPISGHVSLFWYQQALGQGPEFLTYFQNEAQLDKSGLPSDRFFAERPEGSVSTLKIQRTQQEDSAVYLCASSLARQTQYFGPGTRLLVL.

This chain joins TRBV25-1 and TRBJ2-7; 11 nucleotides agree with TRBD2. J was trimmed by 7 bases and V by 7 bases; bases with no gene match: 6. The CDR3 is 13 residues long. Germline V gene lookup returns CDR1 MGHDK and CDR2 SYGVNS. As DNA, the CDR3 is TGTGCCAGCAAGACTAGCGGGAAGGGTGAGCAGTACTTC. It specifies CASKTSGKGEQYF.

This rearrangement joins TRBV4-3 to TRBJ2-6; D is unresolved. CDR1 is LGHNA, CDR2 YSLEER, per germline. The CDR3 consists of 17 residues. Deletions cut 1 base from V and 1 base from J, with 11 bases between. The CDR3 sequence is CASSQVPVWSGANVLTF. The CDR3 DNA is TGCGCCAGCAGCCAAGTTCCGGTATGGTCTGGGGCCAACGTCCTGACTTTC.

CDR3 in amino acids: CASSPTAAGGGHNEQFF. As DNA, the CDR3 is TGTGCCAGCAGCCCGACCGCAGCGGGAGGGGGACACAATGAGCAGTTCTTC. The chain employs TRBV4-2 and TRBJ2-1, with TRBD2 matching 10 bases. Germline V gene sequence: CDR1 LGHNA, CDR2 YNFKEQ. CDR3 length equals 17 residues. The V and J ends lost 4 bases and 5 bases, in that order; junction bases with no gene match: 11.

Only a few counts were recorded for this clonotype. The chain combines TRBV18 with TRBJ2-7; 11 bases match TRBD2. V lost 3 bases and J lost 3; bases outside the gene matches: 4. Germline values: CDR1 KGHSH, CDR2 LQKENI. The CDR3 is 15 residues long. CDR3 bases: TGTGCCAGCTCACCCACTAGCGGGAGAAACTACGAGCAGTACTTC. The encoded protein is CASSPTSGRNYEQYF.

This chain connects TRBV7-8 to TRBJ2-2; D is unresolved. V shed 6 bases and J shed 10 bases, with 21 bases lying between them. Germline CDR1 is SGHVS and CDR2 is FQNEAQ. The CDR3 loop spans 15 amino acids. The CDR3 coding sequence is TGTGCCAGCAGGGCTGGGTGGGCTGCGAACGCGGAGCTGTTTTTT. Translating it yields CASRAGWAANAELFF.

This clonotype was seen more than once but under ten times. This chain uses TRBV6-5 with TRBJ1-4; TRBD1 is a possible D gene (6 bases). The CDR3 loop spans 12 amino acids. Germline CDR1 is MNHEY and CDR2 is SVGAGI. V gave up 5 bases and J gave up 8 bases, with 9 bases separating them. The CDR3 loop reads CASSLDREKLFF. CDR3 coding DNA: TGTGCCAGCAGTCTAGACAGGGAAAAACTGTTTTTT.

This clonotype came up a few times. The chain employs TRBV27 and TRBJ2-5; 11 nucleotides line up with TRBD2. Germline loops: CDR1 MNHEY, CDR2 SMNVEV (reference sequence). The CDR3 sequence is 16 residues long. Trimming removed 8 bases from V and 5 bases from J; junction bases left unmatched: 13. Here the CDR3 DNA reads TGTGCCAGCCGCCTCCGTACTAGCGGGGGCCGGGAGACCCAGTACTTC. This encodes CASRLRTSGGRETQYF.

The chain uses TRBV4-2 and TRBJ2-3; the D call may be TRBD1 or TRBD2 (7 bases each). This CDR3 contains 19 residues. Germline loops: CDR1 LGHNA, CDR2 YNFKEQ. V dropped 3 bases and J dropped 5 bases, with 27 bases sitting between them. For the CDR3, the DNA is TGTGCCAGCAGCCACGGGGAAGGGGGCACTAGCGCGAATATAGATACGCAGTATTTT. It codes for CASSHGEGGTSANIDTQYF.

This clonotype came up a few times. The V call is TRBV20-1, the J call TRBJ2-1; D remains unclear. There are 14 residues in the CDR3. V was shortened by 6 bases and J by 2 bases, with 14 bases between the two germline ends. CDR1 and CDR2 from the germline V gene are DFQATT and SNEGSKA (reference sequence). CDR3 in amino acids: CSAPDGFAYNEQFF. In nucleotides, the CDR3 is TGCAGTGCACCCGACGGCTTTGCCTACAATGAGCAGTTCTTC.

This clonotype was seen a handful of times. The chain joins TRBV7-2 to TRBJ2-2, with D unresolved. This CDR3 is 17 amino acids long. In germline, CDR1 is SGHTA, CDR2 FQGNSA. The ends were cut back, 2 bases at V and 0 bases at J, with 13 bases in the middle. CDR3 in amino acids: CASSLFQLTSNTGELFF. In DNA, the CDR3 is TGTGCCAGCAGCTTATTTCAGCTGACCTCGAACACCGGGGAGCTGTTTTTT.

The chain carries TRBV11-2 and TRBJ2-7; D is undetermined. Germline-derived CDR1 and CDR2 are SGHAT and FQNNGV. This CDR3 is 14 amino acids long. The V gene lost 4 bases and the J gene lost 3 bases, with 13 bases spanning the gap. The CDR3 protein is CASSSGRSGYEQYF. The CDR3 coding sequence is TGTGCCAGCAGCTCTGGAAGGTCAGGCTACGAGCAGTACTTC. Variable domain in full (rest from reference TRBV11-2 and TRBJ2-7): EAGVAQSPRYKIIEKRQSVAFWCNPISGHATLYWYQQILGQGPKLLIQFQNNGVVDDSQLPKDRFSAERLKGVDSTLKIQPAKLEDSAVYLCASSSGRSGYEQYFGPGTRLTVT.

This clonotype showed up just a few times. CDR3 sequence reads: CASSKTRGASYEQYF. CDR3 nucleotide sequence: TGTGCCAGCAGCAAAACTAGGGGAGCGTCCTACGAGCAGTACTTC. The rearrangement links TRBV7-2 to TRBJ2-7; D assignment may be TRBD1 or TRBD2 (5 bases each). The length of the CDR3 is 15 residues. The germline V gene encodes CDR1 SGHTA and CDR2 FQGNSA. Deletions cut 5 bases from V and 1 base from J, with 15 bases between.

This chain links TRBV28 with TRBJ1-6; 9 nucleotides match TRBD1. Trimming took 5 bases from V and 0 from J; bases not matched to a gene: 8. The germline V gene encodes CDR1 MDHEN and CDR2 SYDVKM. This CDR3 has 18 amino acids. The CDR3 loop reads CASSVQGTGSSYNSPLHF. In nucleotides, the CDR3 is TGTGCCAGCAGTGTCCAGGGGACAGGGAGCTCCTATAATTCACCCCTCCACTTT.

This clonotype was found a few times. This rearrangement joins TRBV11-1 to TRBJ2-1, with D unclear. The germline V and J ends were trimmed by 5 bases and 6 bases, with 8 bases remaining between them. CDR1 is SGHAT and CDR2 is FQDESV in the germline V gene (reference sequence). The CDR3 runs to 12 residues. The CDR3 region has the DNA TGTGCCAGCAGCATGATGGGCAATGAGCAGTTCTTC. Translated: CASSMMGNEQFF.

The V call is TRBV7-3, the J call TRBJ2-2, with 7 bases aligning to TRBD1. Germline V lookup: CDR1 SGHTA, CDR2 FQGTGA. Trimming cost V 3 bases and J 2 bases; bases outside gene matches: 6. This CDR3 has 16 amino acids. The CDR3, as DNA: TGTGCCAGCAGCTTGTATCCAGGGGGAAACACCGGGGAGCTGTTTTTT. Its translation is CASSLYPGGNTGELFF.

This chain connects TRBV20-1 to TRBJ1-1; maybe TRBD1 (6 bases). V was pared by 2 bases and J by 11 bases, with 12 bases between. Germline V CDR1 and CDR2: DFQATT, SNEGSKA (reference sequence). This CDR3 has 11 amino acids. The CDR3 bases are TGCAGTGCTAGATTTCGACAGGCCGCTTTCTTT. It codes for CSARFRQAAFF.

V is TRBV7-2 and J is TRBJ2-2; weak D call: TRBD2 (6 bases). The V gene lost 2 bases and the J gene lost 0 bases, with 10 bases spanning the gap. The CDR3 has 16 residues. CDR1 is SGHTA, CDR2 FQGNSA, per germline. CDR3: CASSLLGTSNTGELFF. DNA for the CDR3: TGTGCCAGCAGCTTACTAGGGACTTCGAACACCGGGGAGCTGTTTTTT. The full variable domain, its missing parts supplied by reference TRBV7-2 and TRBJ2-2, is GAGVSQSPSNKVTEKGKDVELRCDPISGHTALYWYRQSLGQGLEFLIYFQGNSAPDKSGLPSDRFSAERTGGSVSTLTIQRTQQEDSAVYLCASSLLGTSNTGELFFGEGSRLTVL.

This clonotype was counted only a few times. The rearrangement uses TRBV20-1 and TRBJ2-7; 7 bases match TRBD1. The junction had 7 bases not matched to a gene; V was cut back by 4 bases and J by 4 bases. Germline CDR1 is DFQATT and CDR2 is SNEGSKA (reference sequence). The CDR3 runs 13 residues. DNA for the CDR3: TGCAGTGCTACACAGGGGTGGGATTACGAGCAGTACTTC. This codes for CSATQGWDYEQYF.

The J gene is TRBJ2-2, the V gene TRBV12-3 or TRBV12-4, with TRBD2 matching 12 bases. Trimming at V came to 5 bases and at J to 1 base, leaving 5 bases not matched to a gene. The length of the CDR3 is 17 residues. CDR3 nucleotides: TGTGCCAGCAGTCCGAGACTAGCGGGAGAGAACACCGGGGAGCTGTTTTTT. This sequence encodes CASSPRLAGENTGELFF.

This clonotype was counted a few times. J is TRBJ2-1 and V is TRBV27, with D perhaps matching TRBD2 (5 bases). V lost 4 bases and J lost 2, with 12 bases in between. Germline V gives CDR1 MNHEY, CDR2 SMNVEV (reference sequence). The CDR3 runs to 15 residues. The CDR3 coding sequence is TGTGCCAGCAGTTCCGACTGGCGGGCCTACAATGAGCAGTTCTTC. Translated, it gives CASSSDWRAYNEQFF.

V and J are TRBV12-3 or TRBV12-4 and TRBJ2-3; 11 bases agree with TRBD2. Germline trimming cut 5 bases from V and 6 bases from J; bases unmatched to any gene: 13. The CDR3 sequence is 17 residues long. CDR3 residues: CASSPRFSGRVADTQYF. CDR3 coding DNA: TGTGCCAGCAGTCCTCGATTTAGCGGGAGGGTGGCGGATACGCAGTATTTT.

The V and J genes are TRBV5-5 and TRBJ1-2; no reliable D call. The CDR3 runs to 11 residues. The germline CDR1 and CDR2 sequences are SGHKS and YYEKEE (reference sequence). V was cut by 4 bases and J by 5 bases, with 6 bases left in between. The CDR3 DNA follows: TGTGCCAGCAGCCACCGGTATGGCTACACCTTC. This encodes CASSHRYGYTF.

This clonotype has just a few counts. DNA of the CDR3: TGTGCCAGCAGCTTAGGGACAGGGTACAAGGACGAGCAGTACTTC. Residues: CASSLGTGYKDEQYF. The chain joins TRBV7-8 to TRBJ2-7; 8 nucleotides align to TRBD1. This CDR3 contains 15 residues. Germline CDR1 SGHVS, CDR2 FQNEAQ. The junction had 7 bases not matched to a gene; V was cut back by 1 base and J by 5 bases.

This clonotype has only a few counts. Written as DNA, the CDR3 is TGCGCCAGCAGCCCCGGGAGGGGGGGCGGGAGTGTTGGCGGGGAGCTGTTTTTT. Translated, it gives CASSPGRGGGSVGGELFF. V usage is TRBV4-3 and J usage is TRBJ2-2; 8 bases match TRBD2. This CDR3 has 18 amino acids. V gave up 4 bases and J gave up 7 bases; unmatched junction bases: 17. Germline lookup yields CDR1 LGHNA and CDR2 YSLEER.

This sequence joins TRBV7-2 and TRBJ2-5; no firm D call. CDR1 and CDR2 from the germline V gene are SGHTA and FQGNSA. V was cut by 3 bases and J by 2 bases, with 13 bases left in between. The CDR3 loop spans 15 amino acids. CDR3 region: CASSFILQPQETQYF. CDR3 coding DNA: TGTGCCAGCAGCTTCATCTTACAGCCACAAGAGACCCAGTACTTC.

The genes are TRBV4-2 and TRBJ2-1; 10 bases line up with TRBD2. The CDR3 consists of 16 residues. In germline, CDR1 is LGHNA, CDR2 YNFKEQ. Losses at the gene ends were 4 bases for V and 5 bases for J; bases not matched to a gene: 8. The CDR3 bases are TGTGCCAGCAGCCCGTCCGGGACTAGCGAGGACAATGAGCAGTTCTTC. Its protein product is CASSPSGTSEDNEQFF.

The rearrangement links TRBV29-1 to TRBJ2-1; D is undetermined. CDR3 length: 14 residues. The germline V gene has CDR1 SQVTM and CDR2 ANQGSEA. With 5 bases removed from V and 5 bases from J, the gap between germline ends came to 16 bases. The CDR3 is CSVFSLGPHNEQFF. For the CDR3, the DNA is TGCAGCGTTTTCTCGCTTGGACCCCACAATGAGCAGTTCTTC.